These 10 T cell receptor beta chains were sequenced from one sample in a study of post-analysis software for immune sequencing data (dated by TCRdb to about 2015). What the work shows at the level of the full study, not this receptor alone: A few TRBV segments, including TRBV5-6, TRBV5-1 and TRBV20-1, were significantly more frequent in patients than controls.

Receptors were amplified or captured by PCR. The sequencer was an Illumina HiSeq 2500. Unique molecular identifiers were incorporated into TCR beta cDNA libraries to reduce PCR and sequencing biases. TCRdb's own reprocessing of the public reads used fastp at Q25 and MiXCR and kept productive beta chains. Each CDR3 protein appears once, grouped with its most common genes and DNA. This sample holds fewer than 850,000 distinct CDR3 sequences; roughly 30% were observed only once. Approximately 0.6% of the sample is in the top ten clones. The antigens for these receptors are not known. The sequenced sample consisted of blood. The source is a girl aged 10 to 17 with multiple sclerosis.

There are a few counts of this clonotype. The chain recombines TRBV6-2 or TRBV6-3 with TRBJ2-3, with D perhaps matching TRBD1 or TRBD2 (5 bases each). CDR1 and CDR2 from the germline V gene are MNHEY and SVGEGT. The CDR3 totals 15 residues. Trimming shortened V by 5 bases and J by 1 base, and 13 bases separated the two germline ends. Written as DNA, the CDR3 is TGTGCCAGCAGTGGGAACCAGGGAGGCACAGATACGCAGTATTTT. Its protein product is CASSGNQGGTDTQYF.

This sequence joins TRBV4-3 and TRBJ2-1; 11 bases map to TRBD2. The CDR3 contains 15 residues. V lost 0 bases and J lost 12; bases outside the gene matches: 7. The germline gives CDR1 LGHNA, CDR2 YSLEER. CDR3 coding DNA: TGCGCCAGCAGCCAAGATTTAACTAGCGGGAGCCGGCAGTTCTTC. It encodes CASSQDLTSGSRQFF.

The chain combines TRBV29-1 with TRBJ2-5; no definite D call. This CDR3 has 15 amino acids. In germline, CDR1 is SQVTM, CDR2 ANQGSEA. Trimming took 5 bases from V and 2 from J, leaving 18 bases between them. The CDR3 loop is CSVFPTGQPQETQYF. The CDR3 DNA is TGCAGCGTTTTTCCAACGGGTCAGCCACAAGAGACCCAGTACTTC.

This rearrangement joins TRBV7-6 to TRBJ2-4; TRBD2 agrees at 12 bases. Matching the DNA end better, TRBJ2-5 makes the J call doubtful. The CDR3 contains 16 residues. Per the germline V gene, CDR1 is SGHVS and CDR2 is FNYEAQ. The CDR3 sequence is CASSLARLAGVETQYF. The CDR3 region has the DNA TGTGCCAGCAGCTTGGCACGACTAGCGGGGGTGGAGACCCAGTACTTC.

This clonotype was observed a handful of times. J is TRBJ1-1 and V is TRBV27, with D hard to call. The V gene lost 3 bases and the J gene lost 0 bases, with 8 bases spanning the gap. The germline V gene has CDR1 MNHEY and CDR2 SMNVEV (reference sequence). There are 14 residues in the CDR3. The CDR3 region has the DNA TGTGCCAGCAGTTTGGTTGCGATGAACACTGAAGCTTTCTTT. Translating gives CASSLVAMNTEAFF.

The chain carries TRBV20-1 and TRBJ2-5; 10 nucleotides line up with TRBD2. The CDR3 totals 15 residues. The germline CDR1 and CDR2 sequences are DFQATT and SNEGSKA (reference sequence). J lost 11 bases, V lost 6 bases, and 18 bases had no gene match. The CDR3 bases are TGCAGTGCCCCGTACGGGAGCGGGAGGGACGATGAGCAGTACTTC. This codes for CSAPYGSGRDDEQYF.

This clonotype was seen a handful of times. CDR3 coding DNA: TGTGCCAGCAGCGTAGCGGCTAGCGGGAACCTAGAGACCCAGTACTTC. Protein product: CASSVAASGNLETQYF. The chain recombines TRBV9 with TRBJ2-5; 9 bases line up with TRBD2. The V gene's germline CDR1 is SGDLS and CDR2 YYNGEE. J lost 4 bases, V lost 0 bases, and 7 bases had no gene match. The CDR3 has 16 residues.

This chain links TRBV7-2 with TRBJ2-3, with TRBD2 matching 10 bases. V shed 9 bases and J 5 bases; nucleotides not matched to a gene: 8. The germline V gene has CDR1 SGHTA and CDR2 FQGNSA. There are 14 residues in the CDR3. This CDR3 reads CASKREGRGDTQYF. The CDR3 DNA is TGTGCCAGTAAGCGGGAGGGCCGGGGAGATACGCAGTATTTT.

This clonotype was detected a few times. CDR3 bases: TGTGCCAGCAGCCAAAGCCCCCAAAGCGGGAGCTACGAGCAGTACTTC. This gives the protein CASSQSPQSGSYEQYF. The rearrangement uses TRBV9 and TRBJ2-7, with TRBD2 matching 8 bases. Germline V lookup: CDR1 SGDLS, CDR2 YYNGEE. V shed 4 bases and J 3 bases; nucleotides not matched to a gene: 12. The CDR3 extends over 16 amino acids.

This rearrangement joins TRBV6-4 to TRBJ2-4; D not certain. Looked up from germline, CDR1 is MRHNA and CDR2 is SNTAGT. The CDR3 sequence is 13 residues long. Trimming took off 0 bases at V and 9 bases at J, with 9 bases between the two ends. In DNA form, the CDR3 reads TGTGCCAGCAGTGACTCGCATACGAGCATTCAGTACTTC. This encodes CASSDSHTSIQYF.